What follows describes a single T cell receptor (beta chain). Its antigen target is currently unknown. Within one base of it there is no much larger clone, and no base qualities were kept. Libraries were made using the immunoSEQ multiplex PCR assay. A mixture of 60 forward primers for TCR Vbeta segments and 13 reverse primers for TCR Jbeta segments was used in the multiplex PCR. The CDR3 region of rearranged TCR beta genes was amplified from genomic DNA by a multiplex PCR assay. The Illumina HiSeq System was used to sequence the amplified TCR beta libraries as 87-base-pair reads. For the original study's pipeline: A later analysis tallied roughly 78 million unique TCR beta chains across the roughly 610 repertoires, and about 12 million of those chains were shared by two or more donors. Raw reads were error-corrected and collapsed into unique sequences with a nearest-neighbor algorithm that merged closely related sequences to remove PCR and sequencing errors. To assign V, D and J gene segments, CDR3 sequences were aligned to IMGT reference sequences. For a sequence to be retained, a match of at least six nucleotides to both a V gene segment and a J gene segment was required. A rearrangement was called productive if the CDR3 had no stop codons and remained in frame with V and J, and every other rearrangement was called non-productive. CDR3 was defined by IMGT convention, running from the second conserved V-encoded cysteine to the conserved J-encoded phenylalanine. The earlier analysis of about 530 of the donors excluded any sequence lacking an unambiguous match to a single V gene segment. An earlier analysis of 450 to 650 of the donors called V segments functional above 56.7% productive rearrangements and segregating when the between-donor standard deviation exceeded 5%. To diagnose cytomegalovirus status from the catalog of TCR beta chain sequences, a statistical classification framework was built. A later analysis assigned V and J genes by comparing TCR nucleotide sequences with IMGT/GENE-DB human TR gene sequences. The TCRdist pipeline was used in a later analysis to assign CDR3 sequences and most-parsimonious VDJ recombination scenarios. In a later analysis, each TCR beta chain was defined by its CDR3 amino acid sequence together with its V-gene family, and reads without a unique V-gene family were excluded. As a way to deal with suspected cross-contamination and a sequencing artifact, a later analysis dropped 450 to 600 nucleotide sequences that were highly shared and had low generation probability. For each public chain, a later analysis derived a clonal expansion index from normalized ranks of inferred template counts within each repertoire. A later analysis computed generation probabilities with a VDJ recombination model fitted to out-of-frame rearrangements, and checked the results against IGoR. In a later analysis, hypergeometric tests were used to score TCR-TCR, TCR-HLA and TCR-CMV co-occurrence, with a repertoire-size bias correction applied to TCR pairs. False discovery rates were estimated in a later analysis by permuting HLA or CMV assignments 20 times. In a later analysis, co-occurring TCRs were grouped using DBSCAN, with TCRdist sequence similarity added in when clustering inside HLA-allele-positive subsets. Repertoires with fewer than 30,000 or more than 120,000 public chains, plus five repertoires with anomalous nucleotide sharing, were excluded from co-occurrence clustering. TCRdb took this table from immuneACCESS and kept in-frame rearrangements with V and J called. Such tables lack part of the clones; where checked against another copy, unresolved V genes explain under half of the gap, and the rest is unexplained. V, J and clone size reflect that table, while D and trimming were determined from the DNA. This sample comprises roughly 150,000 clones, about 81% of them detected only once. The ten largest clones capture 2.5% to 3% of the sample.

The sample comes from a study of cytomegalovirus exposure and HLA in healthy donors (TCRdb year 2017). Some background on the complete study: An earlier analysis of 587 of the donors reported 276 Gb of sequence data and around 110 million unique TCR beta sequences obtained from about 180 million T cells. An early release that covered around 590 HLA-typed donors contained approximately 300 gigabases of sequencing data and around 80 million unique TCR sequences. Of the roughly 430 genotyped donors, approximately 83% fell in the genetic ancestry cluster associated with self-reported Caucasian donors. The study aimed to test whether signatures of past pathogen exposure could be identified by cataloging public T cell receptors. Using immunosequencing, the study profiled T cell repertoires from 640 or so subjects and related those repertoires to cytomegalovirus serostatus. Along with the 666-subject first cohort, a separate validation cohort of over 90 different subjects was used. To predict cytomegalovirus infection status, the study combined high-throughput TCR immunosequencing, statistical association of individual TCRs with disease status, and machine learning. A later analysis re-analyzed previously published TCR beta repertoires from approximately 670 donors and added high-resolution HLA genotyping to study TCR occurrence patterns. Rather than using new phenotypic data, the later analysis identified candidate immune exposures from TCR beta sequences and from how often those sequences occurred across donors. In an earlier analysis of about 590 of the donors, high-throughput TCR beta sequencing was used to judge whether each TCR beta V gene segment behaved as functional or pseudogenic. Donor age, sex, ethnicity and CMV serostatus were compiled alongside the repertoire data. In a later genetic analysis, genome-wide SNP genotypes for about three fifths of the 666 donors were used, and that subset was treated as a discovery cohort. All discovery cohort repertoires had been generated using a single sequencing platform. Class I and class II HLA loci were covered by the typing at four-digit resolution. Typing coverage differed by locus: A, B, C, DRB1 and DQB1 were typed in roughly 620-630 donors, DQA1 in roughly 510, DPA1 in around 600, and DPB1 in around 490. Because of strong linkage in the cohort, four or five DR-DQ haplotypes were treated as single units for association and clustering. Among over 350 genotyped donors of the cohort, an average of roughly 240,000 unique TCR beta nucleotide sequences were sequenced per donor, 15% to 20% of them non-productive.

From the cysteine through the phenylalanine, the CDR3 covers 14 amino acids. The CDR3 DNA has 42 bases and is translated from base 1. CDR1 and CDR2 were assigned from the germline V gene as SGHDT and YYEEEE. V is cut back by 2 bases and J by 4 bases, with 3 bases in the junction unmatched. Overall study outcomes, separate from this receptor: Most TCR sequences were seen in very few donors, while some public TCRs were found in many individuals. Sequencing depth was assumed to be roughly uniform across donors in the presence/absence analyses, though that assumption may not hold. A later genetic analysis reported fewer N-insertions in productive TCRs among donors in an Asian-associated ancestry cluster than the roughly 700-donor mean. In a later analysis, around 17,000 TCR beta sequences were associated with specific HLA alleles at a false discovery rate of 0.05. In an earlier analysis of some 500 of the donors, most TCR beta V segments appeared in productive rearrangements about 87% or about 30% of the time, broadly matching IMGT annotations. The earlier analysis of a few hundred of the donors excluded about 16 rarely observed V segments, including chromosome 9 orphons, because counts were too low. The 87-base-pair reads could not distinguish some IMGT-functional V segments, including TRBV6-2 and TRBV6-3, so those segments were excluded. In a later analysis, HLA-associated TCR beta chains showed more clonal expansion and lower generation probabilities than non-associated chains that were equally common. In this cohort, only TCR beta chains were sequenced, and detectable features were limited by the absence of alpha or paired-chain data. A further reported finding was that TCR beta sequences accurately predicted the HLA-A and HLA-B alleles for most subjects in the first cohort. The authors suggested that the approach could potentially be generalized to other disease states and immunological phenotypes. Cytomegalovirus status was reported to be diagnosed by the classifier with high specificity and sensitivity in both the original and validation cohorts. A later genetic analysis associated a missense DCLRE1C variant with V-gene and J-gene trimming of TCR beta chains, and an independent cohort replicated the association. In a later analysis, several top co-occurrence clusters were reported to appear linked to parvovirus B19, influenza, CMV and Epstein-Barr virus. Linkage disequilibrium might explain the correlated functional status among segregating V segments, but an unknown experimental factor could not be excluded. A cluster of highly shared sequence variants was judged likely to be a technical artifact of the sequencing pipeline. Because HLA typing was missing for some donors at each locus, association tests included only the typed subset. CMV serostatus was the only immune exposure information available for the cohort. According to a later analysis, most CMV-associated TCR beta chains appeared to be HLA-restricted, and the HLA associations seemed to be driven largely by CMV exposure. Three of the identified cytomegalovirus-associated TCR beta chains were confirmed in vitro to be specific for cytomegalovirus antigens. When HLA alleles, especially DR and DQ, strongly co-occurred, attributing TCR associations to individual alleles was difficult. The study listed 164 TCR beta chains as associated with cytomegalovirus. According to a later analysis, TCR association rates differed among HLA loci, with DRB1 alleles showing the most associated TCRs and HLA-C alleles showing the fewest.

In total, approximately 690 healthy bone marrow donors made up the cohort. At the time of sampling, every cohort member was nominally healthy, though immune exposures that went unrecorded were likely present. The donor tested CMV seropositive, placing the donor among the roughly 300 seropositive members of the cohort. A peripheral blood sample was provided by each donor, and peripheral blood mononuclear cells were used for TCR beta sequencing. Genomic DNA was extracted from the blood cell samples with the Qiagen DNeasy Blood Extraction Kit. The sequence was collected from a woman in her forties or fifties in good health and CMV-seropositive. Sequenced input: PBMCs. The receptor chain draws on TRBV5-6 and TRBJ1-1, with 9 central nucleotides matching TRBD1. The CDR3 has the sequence CASSFGTGFTEAFF. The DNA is TGTGCCAGCAGCTTTGGGACAGGGTTCACTGAAGCTTTCTTT.